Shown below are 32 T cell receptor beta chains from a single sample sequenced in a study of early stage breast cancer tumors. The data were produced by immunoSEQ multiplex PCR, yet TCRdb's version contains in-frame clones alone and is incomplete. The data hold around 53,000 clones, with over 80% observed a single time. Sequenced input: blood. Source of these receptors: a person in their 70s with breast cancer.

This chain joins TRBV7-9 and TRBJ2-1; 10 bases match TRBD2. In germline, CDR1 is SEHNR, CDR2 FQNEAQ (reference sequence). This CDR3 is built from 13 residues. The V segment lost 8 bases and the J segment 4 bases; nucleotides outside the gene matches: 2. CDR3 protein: CASERGGYNEQFF. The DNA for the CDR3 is TGTGCCAGCGAGCGGGGGGGATACAATGAGCAGTTCTTC.

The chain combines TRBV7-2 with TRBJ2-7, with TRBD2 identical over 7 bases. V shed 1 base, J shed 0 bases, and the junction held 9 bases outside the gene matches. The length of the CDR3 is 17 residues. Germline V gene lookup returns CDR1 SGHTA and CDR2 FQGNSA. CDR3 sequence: CASSLGLEWGGSYEQYF. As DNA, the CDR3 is TGTGCCAGCAGCTTAGGGCTTGAGTGGGGGGGCTCCTACGAGCAGTACTTC.

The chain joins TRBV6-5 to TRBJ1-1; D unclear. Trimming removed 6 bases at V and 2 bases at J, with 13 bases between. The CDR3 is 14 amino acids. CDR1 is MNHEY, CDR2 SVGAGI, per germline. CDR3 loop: CASRRTGENTEAFF. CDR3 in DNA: TGTGCCAGCAGACGGACTGGGGAAAACACTGAAGCTTTCTTT.

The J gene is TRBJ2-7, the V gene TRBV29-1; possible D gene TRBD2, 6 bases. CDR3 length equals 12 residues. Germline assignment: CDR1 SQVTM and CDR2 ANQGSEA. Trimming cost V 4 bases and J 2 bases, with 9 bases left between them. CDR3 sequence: CSVAWGAYEQYF. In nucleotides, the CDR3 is TGCAGCGTTGCATGGGGGGCCTACGAGCAGTACTTC.

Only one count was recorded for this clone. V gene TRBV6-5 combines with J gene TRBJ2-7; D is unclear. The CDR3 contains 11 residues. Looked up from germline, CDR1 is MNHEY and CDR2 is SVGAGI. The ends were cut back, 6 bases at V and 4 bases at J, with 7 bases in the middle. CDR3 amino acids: CASSLKYEQYF. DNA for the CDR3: TGTGCCAGCAGCCTAAAGTACGAGCAGTACTTC.

DNA for the CDR3: TGTGCCAGCAGTGAAAATCGTCCGGAGACCCAGTACTTC. Its protein is CASSENRPETQYF. This rearrangement joins TRBV25-1 to TRBJ2-5; D is unclear. Germline V CDR1 and CDR2: MGHDK, SYGVNS. The V and J ends lost 2 bases and 5 bases respectively, with 9 bases between them. This CDR3 has 13 residues.

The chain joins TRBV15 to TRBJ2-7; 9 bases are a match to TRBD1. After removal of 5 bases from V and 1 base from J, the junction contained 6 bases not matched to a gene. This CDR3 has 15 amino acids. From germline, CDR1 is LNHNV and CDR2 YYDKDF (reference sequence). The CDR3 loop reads CATSLDRGRSYEQYF. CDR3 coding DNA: TGTGCCACCAGCCTGGACAGGGGCAGGTCCTACGAGCAGTACTTC.

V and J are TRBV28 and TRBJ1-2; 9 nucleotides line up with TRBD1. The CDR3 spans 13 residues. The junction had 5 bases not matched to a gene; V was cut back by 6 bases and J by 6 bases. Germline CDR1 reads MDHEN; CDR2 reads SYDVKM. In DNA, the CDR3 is TGTGCCAGCAGCTGGGGACAGGGAAATGGCTACACCTTC. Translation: CASSWGQGNGYTF.

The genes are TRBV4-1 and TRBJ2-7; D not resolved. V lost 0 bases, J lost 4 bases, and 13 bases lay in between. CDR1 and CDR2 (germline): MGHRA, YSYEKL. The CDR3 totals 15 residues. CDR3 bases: TGCGCCAGCAGCCAAGATATTACTTCTTCATACGAGCAGTACTTC. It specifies CASSQDITSSYEQYF.

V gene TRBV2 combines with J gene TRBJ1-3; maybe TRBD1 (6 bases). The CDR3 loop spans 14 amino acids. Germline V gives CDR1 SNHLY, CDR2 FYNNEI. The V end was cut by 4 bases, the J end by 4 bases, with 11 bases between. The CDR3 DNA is TGTGCCAGCAGTGTTACAGGGTCCGGAAACACCATATATTTT. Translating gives CASSVTGSGNTIYF.

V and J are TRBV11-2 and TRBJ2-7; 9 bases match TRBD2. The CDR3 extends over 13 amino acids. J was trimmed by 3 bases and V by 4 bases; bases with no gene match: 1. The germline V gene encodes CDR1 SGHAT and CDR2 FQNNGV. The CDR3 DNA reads TGTGCCAGCAGCTCGACTAGCGGCTACGAGCAGTACTTC. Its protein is CASSSTSGYEQYF.

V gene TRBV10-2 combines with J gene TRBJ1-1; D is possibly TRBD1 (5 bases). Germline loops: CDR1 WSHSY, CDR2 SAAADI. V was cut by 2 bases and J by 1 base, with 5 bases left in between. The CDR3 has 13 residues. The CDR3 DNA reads TGCGCCAGCAGTGAGACAGGGAACACTGAAGCTTTCTTT. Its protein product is CASSETGNTEAFF.

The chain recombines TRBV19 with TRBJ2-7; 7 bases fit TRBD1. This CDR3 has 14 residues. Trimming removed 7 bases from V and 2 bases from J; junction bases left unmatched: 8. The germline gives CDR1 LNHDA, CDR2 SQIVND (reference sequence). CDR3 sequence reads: CASTPPGTAYEQYF. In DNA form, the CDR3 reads TGTGCCAGTACACCTCCCGGGACAGCCTACGAGCAGTACTTC.

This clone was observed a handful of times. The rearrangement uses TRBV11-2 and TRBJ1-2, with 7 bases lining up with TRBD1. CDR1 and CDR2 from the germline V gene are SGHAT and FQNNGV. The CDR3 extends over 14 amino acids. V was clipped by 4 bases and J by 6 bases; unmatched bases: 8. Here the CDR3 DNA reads TGTGCCAGCAGCTCCGTTACAGGGGTTCATGGCTACACCTTC. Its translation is CASSSVTGVHGYTF.

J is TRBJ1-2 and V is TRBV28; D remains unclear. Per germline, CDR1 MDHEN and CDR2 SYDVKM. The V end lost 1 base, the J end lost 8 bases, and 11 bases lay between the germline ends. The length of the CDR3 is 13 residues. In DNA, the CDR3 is TGTGCCAGCAGTTTATACGGTCCGAAGGGCTACACCTTC. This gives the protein CASSLYGPKGYTF.

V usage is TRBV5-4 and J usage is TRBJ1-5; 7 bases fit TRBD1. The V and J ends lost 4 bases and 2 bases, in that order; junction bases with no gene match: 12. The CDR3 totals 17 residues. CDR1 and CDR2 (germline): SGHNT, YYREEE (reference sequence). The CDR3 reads CASSRTGVEGGNQPQHF. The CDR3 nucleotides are TGTGCCAGCAGCCGGACAGGTGTTGAGGGTGGCAATCAGCCCCAGCATTTT.

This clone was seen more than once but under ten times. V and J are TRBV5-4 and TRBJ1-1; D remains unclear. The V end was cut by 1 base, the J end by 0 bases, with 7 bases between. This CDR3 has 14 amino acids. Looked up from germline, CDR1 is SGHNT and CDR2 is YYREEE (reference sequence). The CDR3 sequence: CASSLYGVNTEAFF. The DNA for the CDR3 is TGTGCCAGCAGCTTGTACGGTGTGAACACTGAAGCTTTCTTT.

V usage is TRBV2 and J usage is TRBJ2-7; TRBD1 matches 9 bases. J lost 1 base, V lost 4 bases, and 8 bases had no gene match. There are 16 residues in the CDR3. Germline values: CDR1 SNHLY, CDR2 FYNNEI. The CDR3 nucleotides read TGTGCCAGCAGTGGGAACAGGGGGCGGAGGTCCTACGAGCAGTACTTC. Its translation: CASSGNRGRRSYEQYF.

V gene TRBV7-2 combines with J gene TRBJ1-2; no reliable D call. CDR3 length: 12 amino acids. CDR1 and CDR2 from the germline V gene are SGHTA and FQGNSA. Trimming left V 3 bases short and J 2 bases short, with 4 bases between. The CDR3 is CASSLRNYGYTF. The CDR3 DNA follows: TGTGCCAGCAGCTTGAGGAACTATGGCTACACCTTC.

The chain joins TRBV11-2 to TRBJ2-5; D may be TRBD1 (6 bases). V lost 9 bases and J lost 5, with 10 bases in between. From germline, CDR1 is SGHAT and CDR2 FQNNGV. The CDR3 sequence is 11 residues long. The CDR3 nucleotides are TGTGCCAGTGGCCAGGGGGAGACCCAGTACTTC. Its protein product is CASGQGETQYF.

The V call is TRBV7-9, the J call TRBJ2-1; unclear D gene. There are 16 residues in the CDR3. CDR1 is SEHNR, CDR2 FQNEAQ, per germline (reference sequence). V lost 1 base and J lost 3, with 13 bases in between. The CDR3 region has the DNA TGTGCCAGCAGCTTAGGAGCAGGTCTCAACTACAATGAGCAGTTCTTC. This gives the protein CASSLGAGLNYNEQFF.

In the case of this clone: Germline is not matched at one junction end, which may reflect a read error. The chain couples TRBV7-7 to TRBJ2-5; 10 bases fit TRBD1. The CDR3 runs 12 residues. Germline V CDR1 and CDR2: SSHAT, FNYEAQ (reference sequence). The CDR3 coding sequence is TGTGCTAGCAGCTTAGACAGGGGGCTCCAGTACTTC. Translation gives CASSLDRGLQYF.

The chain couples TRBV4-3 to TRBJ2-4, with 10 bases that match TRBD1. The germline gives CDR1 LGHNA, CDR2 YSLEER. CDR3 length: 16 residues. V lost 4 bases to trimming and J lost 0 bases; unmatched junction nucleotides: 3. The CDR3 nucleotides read TGCGCCAGCAGCCGCGGACAGGGGGTAGCCAAAAACATTCAGTACTTC. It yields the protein CASSRGQGVAKNIQYF.

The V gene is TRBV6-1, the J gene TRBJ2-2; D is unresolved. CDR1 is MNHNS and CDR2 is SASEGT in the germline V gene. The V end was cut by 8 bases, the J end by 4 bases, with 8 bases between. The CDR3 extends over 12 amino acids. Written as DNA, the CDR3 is TGTGCCAGCTTTTTTATCACCGGGGAGCTGTTTTTT. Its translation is CASFFITGELFF.

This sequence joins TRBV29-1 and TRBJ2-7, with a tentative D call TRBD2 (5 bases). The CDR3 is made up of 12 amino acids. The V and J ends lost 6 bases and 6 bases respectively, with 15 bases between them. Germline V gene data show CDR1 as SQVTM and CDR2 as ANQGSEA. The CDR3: CSVYYTRGEQYF. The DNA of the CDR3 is TGCAGCGTCTATTACACCCGGGGCGAGCAGTACTTC.

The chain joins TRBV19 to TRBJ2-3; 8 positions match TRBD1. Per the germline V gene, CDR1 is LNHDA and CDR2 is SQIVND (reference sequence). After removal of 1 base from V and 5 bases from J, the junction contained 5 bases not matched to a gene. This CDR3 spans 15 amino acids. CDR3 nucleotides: TGTGCCAGTAGTATAGGACAGGGGATTGGAGATACGCAGTATTTT. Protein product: CASSIGQGIGDTQYF.

For the CDR3, the DNA is TGTGCCAGCAGCAAAGGTAGGGGGCTTGTTGAAGCTTTCTTT. Translation: CASSKGRGLVEAFF. The V gene is TRBV21-1, the J gene TRBJ1-1; the tabulated D call, TRBD1, remains unverified against the DNA. TRBV21-1 is tagged as a pseudogene. The length of the CDR3 is 14 residues.

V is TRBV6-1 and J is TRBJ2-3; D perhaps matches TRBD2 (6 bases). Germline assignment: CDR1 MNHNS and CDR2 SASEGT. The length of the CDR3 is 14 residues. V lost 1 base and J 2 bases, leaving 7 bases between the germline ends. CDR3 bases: TGTGCCAGCAGTGAAGGCGGGGCCACAGATACGCAGTATTTT. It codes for CASSEGGATDTQYF.

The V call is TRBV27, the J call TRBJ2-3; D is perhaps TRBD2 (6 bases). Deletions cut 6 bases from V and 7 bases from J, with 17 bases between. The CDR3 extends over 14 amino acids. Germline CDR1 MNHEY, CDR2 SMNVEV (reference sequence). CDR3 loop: CASRQAGGQHTQYF. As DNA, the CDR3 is TGTGCCAGCAGACAAGCGGGTGGGCAGCATACGCAGTATTTT.

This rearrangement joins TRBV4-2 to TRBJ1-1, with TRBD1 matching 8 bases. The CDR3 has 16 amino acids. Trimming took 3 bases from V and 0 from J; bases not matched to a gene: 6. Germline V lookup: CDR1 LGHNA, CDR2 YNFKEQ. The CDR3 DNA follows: TGTGCCAGCAGCCAGGAAGGACAGGGCATGAACACTGAAGCTTTCTTT. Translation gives CASSQEGQGMNTEAFF.

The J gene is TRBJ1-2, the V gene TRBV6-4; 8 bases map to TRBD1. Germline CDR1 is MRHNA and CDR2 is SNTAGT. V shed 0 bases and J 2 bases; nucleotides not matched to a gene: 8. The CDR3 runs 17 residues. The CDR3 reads CASSDSPGTGANYGYTF. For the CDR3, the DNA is TGTGCCAGCAGTGACTCTCCCGGGACAGGTGCGAACTATGGCTACACCTTC.

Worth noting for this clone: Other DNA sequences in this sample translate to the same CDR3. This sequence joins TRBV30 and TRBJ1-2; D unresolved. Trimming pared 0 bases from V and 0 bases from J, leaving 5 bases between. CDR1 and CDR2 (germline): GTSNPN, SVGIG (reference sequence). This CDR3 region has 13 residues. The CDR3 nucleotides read TGTGCCTGGAGTGTGGGAGCTAACTATGGCTACACCTTC. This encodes CAWSVGANYGYTF. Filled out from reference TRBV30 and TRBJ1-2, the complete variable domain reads SQTIHQWPATLVQPVGSPLSLECTVEGTSNPNLYWYRQAAGRGLQLLFYSVGIGQISSEVPQNLSASRPQDRQFILSSKKLLLSDSGFYLCAWSVGANYGYTFGSGTRLTVV.